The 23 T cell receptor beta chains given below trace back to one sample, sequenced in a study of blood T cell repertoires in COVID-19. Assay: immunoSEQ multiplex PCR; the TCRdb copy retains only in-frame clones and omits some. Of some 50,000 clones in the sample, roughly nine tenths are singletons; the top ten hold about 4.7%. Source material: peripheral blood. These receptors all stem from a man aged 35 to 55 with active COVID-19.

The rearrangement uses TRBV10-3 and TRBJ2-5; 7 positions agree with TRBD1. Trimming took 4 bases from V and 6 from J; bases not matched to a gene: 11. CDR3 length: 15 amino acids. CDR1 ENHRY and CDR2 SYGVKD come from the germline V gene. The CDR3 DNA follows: TGTGCCATCAGTGCCCGGGACAGCAAACGGCAGACCCAGTACTTC. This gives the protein CAISARDSKRQTQYF.

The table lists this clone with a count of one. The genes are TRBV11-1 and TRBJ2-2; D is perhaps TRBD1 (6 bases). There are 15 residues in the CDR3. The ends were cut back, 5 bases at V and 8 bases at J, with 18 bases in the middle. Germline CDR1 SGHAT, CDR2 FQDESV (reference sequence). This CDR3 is CASSPTRTGQGELFF. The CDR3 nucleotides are TGTGCCAGCAGCCCGACAAGGACCGGACAGGGGGAGCTGTTTTTT.

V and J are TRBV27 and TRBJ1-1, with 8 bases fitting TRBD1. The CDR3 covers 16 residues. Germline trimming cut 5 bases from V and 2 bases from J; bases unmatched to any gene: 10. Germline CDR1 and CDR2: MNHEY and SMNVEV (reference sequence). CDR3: CASSLRQGPINTEAFF. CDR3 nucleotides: TGTGCCAGCAGTCTCCGACAGGGGCCCATTAACACTGAAGCTTTCTTT.

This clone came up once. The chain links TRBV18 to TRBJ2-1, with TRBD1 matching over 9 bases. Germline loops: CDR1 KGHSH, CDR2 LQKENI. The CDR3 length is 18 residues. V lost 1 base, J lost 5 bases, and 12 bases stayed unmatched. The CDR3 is CASSPRPPGTGRNNEQFF. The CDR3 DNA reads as TGTGCCAGCTCACCACGTCCACCCGGGACAGGGAGAAACAATGAGCAGTTCTTC.

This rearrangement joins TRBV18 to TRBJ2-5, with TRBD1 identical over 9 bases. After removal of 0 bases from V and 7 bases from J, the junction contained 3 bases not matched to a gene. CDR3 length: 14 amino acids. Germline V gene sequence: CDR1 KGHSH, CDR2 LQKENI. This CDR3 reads CASSPPTGGRTQYF. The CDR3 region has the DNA TGTGCCAGCTCACCACCGACAGGGGGACGGACCCAGTACTTC.

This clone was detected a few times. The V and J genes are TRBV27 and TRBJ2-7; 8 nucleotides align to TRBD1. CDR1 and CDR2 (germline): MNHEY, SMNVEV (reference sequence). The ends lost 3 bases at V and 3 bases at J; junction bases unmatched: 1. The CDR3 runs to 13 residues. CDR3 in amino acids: CASSFGTGYEQYF. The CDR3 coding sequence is TGTGCCAGCAGTTTTGGGACAGGCTACGAGCAGTACTTC.

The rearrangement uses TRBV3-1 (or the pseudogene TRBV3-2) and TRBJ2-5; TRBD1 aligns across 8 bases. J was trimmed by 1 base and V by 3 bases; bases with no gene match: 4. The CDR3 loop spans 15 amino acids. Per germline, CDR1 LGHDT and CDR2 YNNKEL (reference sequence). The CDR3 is CASSQIDRGQETQYF. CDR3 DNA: TGTGCCAGCAGCCAGATCGACAGGGGCCAAGAGACCCAGTACTTC.

For the CDR3, the DNA is TGTGCCAGCAGCCTGCCCGGACAAAATGGCTACACCTTC. This codes for CASSLPGQNGYTF. The chain has TRBV5-4 and TRBJ1-2, with a possible D match to TRBD1 (5 bases). The CDR3 consists of 13 residues. CDR1 SGHNT and CDR2 YYREEE come from the germline V gene (reference sequence). With 4 bases removed from V and 6 bases from J, the gap between germline ends came to 13 bases.

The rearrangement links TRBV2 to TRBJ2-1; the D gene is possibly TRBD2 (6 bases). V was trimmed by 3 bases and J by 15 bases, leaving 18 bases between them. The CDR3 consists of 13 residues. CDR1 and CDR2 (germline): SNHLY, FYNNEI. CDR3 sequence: CASSDGGGGGMFF. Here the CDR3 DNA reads TGTGCCAGCAGTGATGGAGGAGGAGGAGGGATGTTCTTC.

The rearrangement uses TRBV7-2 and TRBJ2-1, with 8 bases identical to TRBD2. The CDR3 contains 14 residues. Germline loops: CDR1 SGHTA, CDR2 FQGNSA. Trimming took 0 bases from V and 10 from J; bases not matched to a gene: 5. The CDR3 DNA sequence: TGTGCCAGCAGCTTAGCCTTCCGCGGGAGGGAGCAGTTCTTC. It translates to CASSLAFRGREQFF.

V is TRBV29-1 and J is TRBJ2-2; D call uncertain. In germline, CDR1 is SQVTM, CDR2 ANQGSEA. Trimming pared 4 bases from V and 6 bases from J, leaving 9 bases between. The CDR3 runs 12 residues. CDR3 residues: CSVGRGSGELFF. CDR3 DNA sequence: TGCAGCGTTGGGCGAGGATCCGGGGAGCTGTTTTTT.

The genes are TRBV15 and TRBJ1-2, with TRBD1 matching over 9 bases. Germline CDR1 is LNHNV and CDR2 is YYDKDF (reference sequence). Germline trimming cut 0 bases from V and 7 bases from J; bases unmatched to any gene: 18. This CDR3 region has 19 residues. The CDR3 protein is CATSRENSGTGRIFGGYTF. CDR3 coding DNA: TGTGCCACCAGCAGAGAGAATTCCGGGACAGGGAGGATATTCGGTGGCTACACCTTC.

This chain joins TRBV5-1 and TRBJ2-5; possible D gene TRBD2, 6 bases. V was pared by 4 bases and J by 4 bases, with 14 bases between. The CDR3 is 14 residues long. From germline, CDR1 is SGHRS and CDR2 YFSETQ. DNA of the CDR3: TGCGCCAGCAGCCGTGCGGGATGGAGAGAGACCCAGTACTTC. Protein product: CASSRAGWRETQYF.

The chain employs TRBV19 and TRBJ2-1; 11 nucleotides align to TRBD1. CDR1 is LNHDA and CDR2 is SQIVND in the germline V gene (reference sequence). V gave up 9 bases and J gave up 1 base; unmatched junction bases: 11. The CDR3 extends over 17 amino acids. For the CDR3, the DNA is TGTGCCAGCGGACAGGGGGCAGTAGCTAGATCCTACAATGAGCAGTTCTTC. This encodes CASGQGAVARSYNEQFF.

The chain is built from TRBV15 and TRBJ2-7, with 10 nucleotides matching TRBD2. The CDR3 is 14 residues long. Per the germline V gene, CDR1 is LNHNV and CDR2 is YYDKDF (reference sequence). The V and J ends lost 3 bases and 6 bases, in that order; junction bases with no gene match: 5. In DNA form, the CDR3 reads TGTGCCACCAGCAGGCTGGGGACTAGCGTCGAGCAGTACTTC. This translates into CATSRLGTSVEQYF.

In nucleotides, the CDR3 is TGCGCCAGCAGTCAATCGGTCGGGGAATATAGCAATCAGCCCCAGCATTTT. It is translated as CASSQSVGEYSNQPQHF. The gene calls are TRBV23-1 and TRBJ1-5; D gene ambiguous. TRBV23-1 is annotated as an ORF whose role is uncertain. V was trimmed by 0 bases and J by 0 bases, leaving 12 bases between them. The CDR3 runs to 17 residues.

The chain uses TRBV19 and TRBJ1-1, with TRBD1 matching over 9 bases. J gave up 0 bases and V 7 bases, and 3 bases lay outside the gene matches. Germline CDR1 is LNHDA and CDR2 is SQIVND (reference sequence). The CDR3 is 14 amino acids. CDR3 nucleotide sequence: TGTGCCAGTAACAGGGACAGGGTGAACACTGAAGCTTTCTTT. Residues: CASNRDRVNTEAFF.

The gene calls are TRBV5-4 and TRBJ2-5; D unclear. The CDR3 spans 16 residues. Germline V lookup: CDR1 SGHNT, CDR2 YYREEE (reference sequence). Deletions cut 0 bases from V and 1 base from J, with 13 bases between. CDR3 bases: TGTGCCAGCAGCTTGGGAGTGTCGGGTACCCAAGAGACCCAGTACTTC. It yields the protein CASSLGVSGTQETQYF.

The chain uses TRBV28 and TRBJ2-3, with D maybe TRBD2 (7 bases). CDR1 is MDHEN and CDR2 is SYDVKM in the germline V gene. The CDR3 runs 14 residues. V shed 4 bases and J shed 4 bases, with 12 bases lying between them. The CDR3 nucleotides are TGTGCCAGCAGTTCCGGGGGGCGTGCAGATACGCAGTATTTT. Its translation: CASSSGGRADTQYF. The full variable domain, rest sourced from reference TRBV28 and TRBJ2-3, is DVKVTQSSRYLVKRTGEKVFLECVQDMDHENMFWYRQDPGLGLRLIYFSYDVKMKEKGDIPEGYSVSREKKERFSLILESASTNQTSMYLCASSSGGRADTQYFGPGTRLTVL.

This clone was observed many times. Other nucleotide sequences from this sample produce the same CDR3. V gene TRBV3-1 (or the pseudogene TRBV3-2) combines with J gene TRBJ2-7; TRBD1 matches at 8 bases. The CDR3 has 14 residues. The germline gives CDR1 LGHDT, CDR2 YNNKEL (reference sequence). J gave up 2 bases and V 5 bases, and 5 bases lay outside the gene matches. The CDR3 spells CASSTRQGTYEQYF. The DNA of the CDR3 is TGTGCCAGCAGCACCCGACAGGGGACCTACGAGCAGTACTTC.

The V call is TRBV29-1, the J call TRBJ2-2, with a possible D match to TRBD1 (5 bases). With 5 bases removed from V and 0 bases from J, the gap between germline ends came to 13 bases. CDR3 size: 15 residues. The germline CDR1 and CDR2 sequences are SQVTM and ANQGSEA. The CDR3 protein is CSVKYRRANTGELFF. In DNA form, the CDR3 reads TGCAGCGTTAAGTACAGGCGAGCGAACACCGGGGAGCTGTTTTTT.

CDR3 in DNA: TGCGCCAGCAGCCAGGCAGGGTCAGCCGGGGAGCTGTTTTTT. Translated, it gives CASSQAGSAGELFF. This rearrangement joins TRBV4-1 to TRBJ2-2; possible D gene TRBD1, 5 bases. The V gene lost 3 bases and the J gene lost 6 bases, with 11 bases spanning the gap. This CDR3 has 14 amino acids. Germline values: CDR1 MGHRA, CDR2 YSYEKL.

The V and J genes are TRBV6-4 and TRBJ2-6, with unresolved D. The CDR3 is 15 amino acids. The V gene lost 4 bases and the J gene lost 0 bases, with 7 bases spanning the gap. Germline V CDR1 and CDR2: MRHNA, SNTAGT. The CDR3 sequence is CASSGGSSGANVLTF. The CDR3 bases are TGTGCCAGCAGTGGAGGAAGCTCTGGGGCCAACGTCCTGACTTTC.